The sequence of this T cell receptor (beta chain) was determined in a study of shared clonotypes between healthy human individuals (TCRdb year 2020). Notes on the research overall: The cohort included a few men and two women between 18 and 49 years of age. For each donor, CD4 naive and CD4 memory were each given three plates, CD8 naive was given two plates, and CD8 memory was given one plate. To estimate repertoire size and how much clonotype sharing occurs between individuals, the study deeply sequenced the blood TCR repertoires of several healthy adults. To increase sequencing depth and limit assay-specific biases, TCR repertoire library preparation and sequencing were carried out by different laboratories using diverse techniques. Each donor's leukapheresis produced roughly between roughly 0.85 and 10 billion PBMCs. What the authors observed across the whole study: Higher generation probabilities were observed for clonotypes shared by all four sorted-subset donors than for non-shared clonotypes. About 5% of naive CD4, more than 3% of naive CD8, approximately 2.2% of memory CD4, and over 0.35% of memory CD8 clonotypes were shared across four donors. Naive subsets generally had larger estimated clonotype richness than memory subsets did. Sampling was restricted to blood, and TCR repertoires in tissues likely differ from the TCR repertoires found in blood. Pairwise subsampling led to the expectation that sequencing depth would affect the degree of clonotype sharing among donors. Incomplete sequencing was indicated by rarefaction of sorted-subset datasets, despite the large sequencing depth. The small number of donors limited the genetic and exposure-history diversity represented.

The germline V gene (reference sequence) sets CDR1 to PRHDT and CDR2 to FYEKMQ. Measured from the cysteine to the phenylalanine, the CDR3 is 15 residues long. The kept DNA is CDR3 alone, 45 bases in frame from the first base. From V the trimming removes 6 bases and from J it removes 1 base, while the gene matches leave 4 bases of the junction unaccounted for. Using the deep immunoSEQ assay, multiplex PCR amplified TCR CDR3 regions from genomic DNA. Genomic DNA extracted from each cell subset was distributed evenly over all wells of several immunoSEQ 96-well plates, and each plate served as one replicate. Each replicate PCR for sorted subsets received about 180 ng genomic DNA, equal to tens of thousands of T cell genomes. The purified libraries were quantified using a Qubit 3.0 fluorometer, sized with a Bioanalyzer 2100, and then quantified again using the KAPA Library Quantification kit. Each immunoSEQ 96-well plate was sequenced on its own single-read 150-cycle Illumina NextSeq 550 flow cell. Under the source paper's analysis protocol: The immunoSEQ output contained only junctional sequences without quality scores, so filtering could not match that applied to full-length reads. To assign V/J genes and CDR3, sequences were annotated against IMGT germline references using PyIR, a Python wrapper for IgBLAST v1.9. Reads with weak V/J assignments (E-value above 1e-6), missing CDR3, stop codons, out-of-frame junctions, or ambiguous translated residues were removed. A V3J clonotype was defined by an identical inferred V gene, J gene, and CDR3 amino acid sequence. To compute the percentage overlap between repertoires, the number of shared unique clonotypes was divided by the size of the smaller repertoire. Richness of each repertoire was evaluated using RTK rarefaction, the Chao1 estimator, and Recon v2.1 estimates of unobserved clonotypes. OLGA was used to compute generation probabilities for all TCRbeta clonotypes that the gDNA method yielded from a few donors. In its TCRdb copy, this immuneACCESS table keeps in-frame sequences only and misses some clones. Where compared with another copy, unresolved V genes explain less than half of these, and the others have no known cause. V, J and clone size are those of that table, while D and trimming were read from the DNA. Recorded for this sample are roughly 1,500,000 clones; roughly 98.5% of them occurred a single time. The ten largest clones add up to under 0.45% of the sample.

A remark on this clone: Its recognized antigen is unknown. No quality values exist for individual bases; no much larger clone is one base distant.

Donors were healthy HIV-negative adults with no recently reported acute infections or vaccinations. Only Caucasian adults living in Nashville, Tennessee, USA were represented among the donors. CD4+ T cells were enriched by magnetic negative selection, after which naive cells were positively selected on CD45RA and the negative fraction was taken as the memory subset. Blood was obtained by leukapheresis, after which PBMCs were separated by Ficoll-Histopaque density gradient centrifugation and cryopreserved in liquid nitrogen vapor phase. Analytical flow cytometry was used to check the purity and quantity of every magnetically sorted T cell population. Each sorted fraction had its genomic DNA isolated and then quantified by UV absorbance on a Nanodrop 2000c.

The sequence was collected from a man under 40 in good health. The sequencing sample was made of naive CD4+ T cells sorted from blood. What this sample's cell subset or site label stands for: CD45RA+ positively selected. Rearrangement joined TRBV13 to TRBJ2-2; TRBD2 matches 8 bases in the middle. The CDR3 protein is CASRELAVNTGELFF. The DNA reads TGTGCCAGCAGAGAACTAGCGGTGAACACCGGGGAGCTGTTTTTT. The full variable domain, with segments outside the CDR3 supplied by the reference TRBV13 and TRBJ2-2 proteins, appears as AAGVIQSPRHLIKEKRETATLKCYPIPRHDTVYWYQQGPGQDPQFLISFYEKMQSDKGSIPDRFSAQQFSDYHSELNMSSLELGDSALYFCASRELAVNTGELFFGEGSRLTVL.